One and the same sample provided the 14 T cell receptor beta chains below, sequenced in a study of T cell responses to AZD1222 COVID-19 vaccine (dated by TCRdb to the early 2020s). The time point label, as the study defines it: baseline before first vaccination. The protocol used for the library was the immunoSEQ multiplex PCR assay. TCRdb's version of the immuneACCESS table is confined to in-frame rearrangements and falls short of the full clone set. An unresolved V gene accounts for under half of the shortfall where checked; the remainder is of unknown origin. In all, the sample holds about 120,000 clones, and roughly 85% of those were seen once. The ten largest clones add up to 9% to 9.5% of the sample. Material: peripheral blood, obtained on day 0 of AZD1222 vaccination. Receptor source: an adult in good health.

The chain couples TRBV4-3 to TRBJ2-5; the match to TRBD1 covers 7 bases. This CDR3 has 15 residues. V was pared by 5 bases and J by 5 bases, with 11 bases of the junction left unmatched. CDR1 is LGHNA and CDR2 is YSLEER in the germline V gene. DNA of the CDR3: TGCGCCAGCAGCTACCGGGACAGCACACGGGAGACCCAGTACTTC. This translates into CASSYRDSTRETQYF.

V usage is TRBV25-1 and J usage is TRBJ2-7; possible D gene TRBD2, 5 bases. Germline CDR1 reads MGHDK; CDR2 reads SYGVNS. The CDR3 loop spans 18 amino acids. V lost 7 bases, J lost 2 bases, and 27 bases lay in between. CDR3 sequence (DNA): TGTGCCAGCAATGGGTTTGGTAAGCGGCCGAACGATACCTACGAGCAGTACTTC. Its translation: CASNGFGKRPNDTYEQYF.

The chain's CDR3 is CASTTAGGQGFDEQYF. CDR3 DNA sequence: TGTGCCAGTACCACCGCGGGAGGGCAGGGCTTCGACGAGCAGTACTTC. This chain connects TRBV19 to TRBJ2-7, with TRBD2 matching 9 bases. The V and J ends lost 7 bases and 5 bases, in that order; junction bases with no gene match: 15. CDR3 length: 16 amino acids. Germline V lookup: CDR1 LNHDA, CDR2 SQIVND (reference sequence).

This clone occurred a few times. The chain employs TRBV9 and TRBJ1-6; 8 bases are shared with TRBD1. Per germline, CDR1 SGDLS and CDR2 YYNGEE. This CDR3 comprises 17 residues. The J segment lost 1 base and the V segment lost 3 bases, leaving 6 bases of the junction unmatched. The CDR3 reads CASSALTGVSYNSPLHF. Written as DNA, the CDR3 is TGTGCCAGCAGCGCGTTGACAGGGGTTTCCTATAATTCACCCCTCCACTTT.

The chain has TRBV30 and TRBJ2-5; 7 bases are shared with TRBD2. The CDR3 spans 15 residues. Per germline, CDR1 GTSNPN and CDR2 SVGIG (reference sequence). The junction had 11 bases not matched to a gene; V was cut back by 4 bases and J by 3 bases. The CDR3 sequence is CAWNRIGGGEETQYF. The CDR3 DNA sequence: TGTGCCTGGAACCGCATTGGGGGGGGTGAAGAGACCCAGTACTTC.

V is TRBV10-3 and J is TRBJ2-7; 8 nucleotides agree with TRBD1. V lost 3 bases and J lost 2; bases outside the gene matches: 9. CDR3 size: 16 residues. CDR1 and CDR2 (germline): ENHRY, SYGVKD. For the CDR3, the DNA is TGTGCCATCAGTGATCGCCGATTGGGACAGGCCTACGAGCAGTACTTC. It translates to CAISDRRLGQAYEQYF.

The gene calls are TRBV30 and TRBJ1-5; possible D gene TRBD1, 6 bases. The CDR3 consists of 14 residues. CDR1 and CDR2 from the germline V gene are GTSNPN and SVGIG (reference sequence). Deletions cut 1 base from V and 5 bases from J, with 12 bases between. CDR3 sequence (DNA): TGTGCCTGGAGTGGTGCGGCAGGGGATCAGCCCCAGCATTTT. It encodes CAWSGAAGDQPQHF.

The V gene is TRBV7-9, the J gene TRBJ1-1, with D possibly TRBD1 on 5 matching bases. Germline CDR1 and CDR2: SEHNR and FQNEAQ (reference sequence). V was cut by 3 bases and J by 10 bases, with 9 bases left in between. The CDR3 has 11 residues. The CDR3 region has the DNA TGTGCCAGCAGCTTGGGGGAGACAGCTTTCTTT. Amino acids: CASSLGETAFF.

The J gene is TRBJ1-1, the V gene TRBV10-3; no reliable D call. V gave up 7 bases and J gave up 3 bases, with 12 bases separating them. CDR1 ENHRY and CDR2 SYGVKD come from the germline V gene. The CDR3 has 13 residues. The DNA of the CDR3 is TGTGCCATCAAGGTCGCCGGGGACACTGAAGCTTTCTTT. The encoded protein is CAIKVAGDTEAFF.

This chain links TRBV5-4 with TRBJ2-7, with 7 bases lining up with TRBD1. Germline V gene sequence: CDR1 SGHNT, CDR2 YYREEE (reference sequence). The CDR3 consists of 13 residues. The trim removed 1 base at V and 11 bases at J, leaving 9 bases unmatched. CDR3 amino acids: CASSLQRQGVEYF. Written as DNA, the CDR3 is TGTGCCAGCAGCTTGCAAAGACAGGGAGTCGAGTACTTC.

The chain has TRBV19 and TRBJ1-2; D not resolved. The CDR3 contains 15 residues. Germline V gene data show CDR1 as LNHDA and CDR2 as SQIVND (reference sequence). V was cut by 4 bases and J by 1 base, with 13 bases left in between. The CDR3 DNA reads as TGTGCCAGTAGTACCGAAGGTCTTCTTAACTATGGCTACACCTTC. Protein product: CASSTEGLLNYGYTF.

The chain employs TRBV19 and TRBJ1-5; D unresolved. CDR3 length: 15 residues. With 4 bases removed from V and 0 bases from J, the gap between germline ends came to 10 bases. Germline V gives CDR1 LNHDA, CDR2 SQIVND (reference sequence). The CDR3 DNA reads TGTGCCAGTAGTAGACCAGATTATAGCAATCAGCCCCAGCATTTT. Protein product: CASSRPDYSNQPQHF.

The chain is built from TRBV24-1 and TRBJ1-6; the D is unclear. CDR3 length: 20 amino acids. CDR1 and CDR2 from the germline V gene are KGHDR and SFDVKD. The V end was cut by 0 bases, the J end by 0 bases, with 17 bases between. The DNA for the CDR3 is TGTGCCACCAGTGATTTGGTCGTCCGCAGACTCGACTCCTATAATTCACCCCTCCACTTT. It specifies CATSDLVVRRLDSYNSPLHF.

V and J are TRBV27 and TRBJ2-5; D is perhaps TRBD1 (6 bases). This CDR3 comprises 15 residues. The germline CDR1 and CDR2 sequences are MNHEY and SMNVEV (reference sequence). The V end was cut by 3 bases, the J end by 4 bases, with 15 bases between. The CDR3 is CASSLGGLGGETQYF. In DNA, the CDR3 is TGTGCCAGCAGTTTGGGTGGCTTAGGGGGAGAGACCCAGTACTTC.